The 18 T cell receptor beta chains below all came from one sample that was sequenced in a study of immunodeficiency. Their specific antigens are unknown. Profiling relied on immunoSEQ multiplex PCR, and the TCRdb table lists in-frame clones only, not all of them. Counted here are roughly 2,000 clones, approximately 86% occurring once; the ten biggest clones make up approximately 8.3%. Points from the study as a whole: In CD4+ T cells, patient V-J pairing and entropy resembled controls.

Specimen: CD4+ T cells from blood. These receptors originate from a girl under 18 with POLD1 deficiency.

The genes are TRBV2 and TRBJ1-2, with 8 positions matching TRBD1. The V segment lost 10 bases and the J segment 5 bases; nucleotides outside the gene matches: 9. The CDR3 has 13 amino acids. Germline V gene data show CDR1 as SNHLY and CDR2 as FYNNEI. The CDR3 sequence is CATSDREVYGYTF. In DNA, the CDR3 is TGTGCCACCTCGGACAGGGAGGTATATGGCTACACCTTC.

This chain joins TRBV28 and TRBJ1-1; D call uncertain. The CDR3 consists of 13 residues. The germline V gene encodes CDR1 MDHEN and CDR2 SYDVKM. The germline V and J ends were trimmed by 8 bases and 7 bases, with 17 bases remaining between them. Here the CDR3 reads CASPQPQRHEAFF. The CDR3 DNA sequence: TGTGCCAGCCCCCAACCGCAAAGACATGAAGCTTTCTTT.

This chain joins TRBV5-1 and TRBJ1-1; perhaps TRBD1 as D (5 bases). V dropped 4 bases and J dropped 4 bases, with 11 bases sitting between them. The CDR3 runs to 13 residues. In germline, CDR1 is SGHRS, CDR2 YFSETQ. The CDR3 loop reads CASSRDLGTEAFF. In nucleotides, the CDR3 is TGCGCCAGCAGCCGGGACCTCGGCACTGAAGCTTTCTTT.

The CDR3 is CASSQRHTQETQYF. CDR3 DNA sequence: TGTGCCAGCAGCCAAAGGCACACCCAAGAGACCCAGTACTTC. V usage is TRBV3-1 (or the pseudogene TRBV3-2) and J usage is TRBJ2-5; D gene ambiguous. The V gene lost 2 bases and the J gene lost 1 base, with 8 bases spanning the gap. The CDR3 runs to 14 residues. The germline V gene has CDR1 LGHDT and CDR2 YNNKEL (reference sequence).

CDR3 sequence: CARRPGRPQYF. The CDR3 bases are TGTGCCAGAAGACCGGGACGGCCCCAGTACTTC. The chain is built from TRBV5-3 and TRBJ2-7; either TRBD1 or TRBD2 may supply D (5 bases each). TRBV5-3 is identified as an open reading frame with a role that is uncertain. CDR3 size: 11 residues. V was cut by 5 bases and J by 10 bases, with 13 bases left in between.

This chain joins TRBV6-5 and TRBJ2-7; 7 positions agree with TRBD1. Losses at the gene ends were 6 bases for V and 3 bases for J; bases not matched to a gene: 11. CDR3 size: 15 residues. Germline CDR1 and CDR2: MNHEY and SVGAGI. CDR3 bases: TGTGCCAGCAGCGTTAACAGGGGCGGATTCTACGAGCAGTACTTC. It codes for CASSVNRGGFYEQYF.

The gene calls are TRBV25-1 and TRBJ2-5; D is undetermined. V was cut by 5 bases and J by 5 bases, with 15 bases left in between. Germline V lookup: CDR1 MGHDK, CDR2 SYGVNS. The CDR3 has 14 residues. The CDR3 coding sequence is TGTGCCAGCAGTCCCCCAACATCATCGGAGACCCAGTACTTC. It yields the protein CASSPPTSSETQYF.

The chain employs TRBV4-2 and TRBJ2-2, with TRBD2 matching 9 bases. Germline V CDR1 and CDR2: LGHNA, YNFKEQ. This CDR3 is built from 16 residues. The V gene end was trimmed by 1 base and the J gene end by 2 bases; junction bases not matched to a gene: 2. DNA of the CDR3: TGTGCCAGCAGCCAAGTCCTAGCGGGAAACACCGGGGAGCTGTTTTTT. It encodes CASSQVLAGNTGELFF.

The chain recombines TRBV5-4 with TRBJ2-3, with D hard to call. The germline gives CDR1 SGHNT, CDR2 YYREEE (reference sequence). Trimming removed 4 bases at V and 3 bases at J, with 9 bases between. This CDR3 comprises 13 residues. CDR3 bases: TGTGCCAGCAGCCCTCCGCAGACAGATACGCAGTATTTT. Translation gives CASSPPQTDTQYF. Combining the CDR3 with reference TRBV5-4 and TRBJ2-3 gives the whole variable domain ETGVTQSPTHLIKTRGQQVTLRCSSQSGHNTVSWYQQALGQGPQFIFQYYREEENGRGNFPPRFSGLQFPNYSSELNVNALELDDSALYLCASSPPQTDTQYFGPGTRLTVL.

The chain is built from TRBV28 and TRBJ2-1, with TRBD2 as a possible D gene (6 bases). Germline V gene data show CDR1 as MDHEN and CDR2 as SYDVKM. The CDR3 is made up of 15 amino acids. Trimming pared 7 bases from V and 7 bases from J, leaving 20 bases between. CDR3 loop: CASTPSGRDGNEQFF. CDR3 DNA sequence: TGTGCCAGCACCCCCTCCGGGCGGGATGGGAATGAGCAGTTCTTC. The full variable domain, rest sourced from reference TRBV28 and TRBJ2-1, is DVKVTQSSRYLVKRTGEKVFLECVQDMDHENMFWYRQDPGLGLRLIYFSYDVKMKEKGDIPEGYSVSREKKERFSLILESASTNQTSMYLCASTPSGRDGNEQFFGPGTRLTVL.

The rearrangement links TRBV29-1 to TRBJ1-2; D call uncertain. The CDR3 runs 13 residues. The V gene's germline CDR1 is SQVTM and CDR2 ANQGSEA. The V and J ends lost 3 bases and 1 base respectively, with 9 bases between them. DNA for the CDR3: TGCAGCGTTGATCGGGGATATAACTATGGCTACACCTTC. Protein product: CSVDRGYNYGYTF.

The genes are TRBV28 and TRBJ2-7; perhaps TRBD1 as D (6 bases). The CDR3 totals 17 residues. With 2 bases removed from V and 3 bases from J, the gap between germline ends came to 20 bases. Germline CDR1 is MDHEN and CDR2 is SYDVKM. The CDR3 bases are TGTGCCAGCAGTTTAGGTCACCTCGGACAGCCAGACTACGAGCAGTACTTC. Protein product: CASSLGHLGQPDYEQYF.

This chain joins TRBV29-1 and TRBJ1-2, with 10 bases lining up with TRBD1. The ends lost 3 bases at V and 7 bases at J; junction bases unmatched: 5. Germline CDR1 and CDR2: SQVTM and ANQGSEA. The CDR3 extends over 13 amino acids. The CDR3 protein is CSVDGDRGSGYTF. The DNA of the CDR3 is TGCAGCGTTGATGGGGACAGGGGCTCTGGCTACACCTTC.

V gene TRBV18 combines with J gene TRBJ1-5; no clear D. Germline V gene sequence: CDR1 KGHSH, CDR2 LQKENI. The CDR3 is 13 residues long. Deletions cut 3 bases from V and 5 bases from J, with 8 bases between. CDR3 DNA: TGTGCCAGCTCACCCGGGCAACATCAGCCCCAGCATTTT. Residues: CASSPGQHQPQHF.

V and J are TRBV7-2 and TRBJ2-1, with a weak D call TRBD2 (6 bases). Germline V gene lookup returns CDR1 SGHTA and CDR2 FQGNSA. Trimming stripped 4 bases from V and 4 bases from J, with 11 bases between. CDR3 length: 14 residues. In DNA, the CDR3 is TGTGCCAGCAGCTCCAGGGACTTTTACAATGAGCAGTTCTTC. Protein sequence: CASSSRDFYNEQFF.

This clone was picked up a small number of times. CDR3 amino acids: CSVREGINSPLHF. The CDR3 DNA follows: TGCAGCGTTCGAGAGGGGATCAATTCACCCCTCCACTTT. V and J are TRBV29-1 and TRBJ1-6, with a tentative D call TRBD1 (5 bases). The CDR3 contains 13 residues. The germline V gene encodes CDR1 SQVTM and CDR2 ANQGSEA. V lost 5 bases and J 7 bases, leaving 12 bases between the germline ends.

This clone occurred a few times. The rearrangement uses TRBV19 and TRBJ1-6; D not certain. The length of the CDR3 is 14 residues. Between the trimmed V and J ends, which lost 6 bases and 7 bases, there was a span of 13 bases. Germline V gene lookup returns CDR1 LNHDA and CDR2 SQIVND (reference sequence). CDR3 DNA: TGTGCCAGTAGGCCCACCCAGGCCAATTCACCCCTCCACTTT. Translating it yields CASRPTQANSPLHF.

This rearrangement joins TRBV9 to TRBJ2-3, with a weak D call TRBD1 (6 bases). V lost 2 bases, J lost 1 base, and 17 bases lay in between. CDR1 is SGDLS and CDR2 is YYNGEE in the germline V gene. This CDR3 is 17 amino acids long. The CDR3 protein is CASSVAVQGRGTDTQYF. DNA of the CDR3: TGTGCCAGCAGCGTGGCCGTACAGGGTAGGGGCACAGATACGCAGTATTTT.